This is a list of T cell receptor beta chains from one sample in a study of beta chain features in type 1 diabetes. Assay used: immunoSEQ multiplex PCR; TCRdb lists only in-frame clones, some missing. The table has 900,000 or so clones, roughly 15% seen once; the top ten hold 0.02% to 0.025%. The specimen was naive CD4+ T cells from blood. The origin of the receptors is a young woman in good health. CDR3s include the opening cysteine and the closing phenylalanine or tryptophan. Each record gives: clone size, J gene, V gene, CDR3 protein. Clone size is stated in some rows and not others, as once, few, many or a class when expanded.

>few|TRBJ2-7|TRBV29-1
CSATTGQGDEQYF
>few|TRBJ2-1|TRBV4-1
CASSQAGTSGTVEQFF
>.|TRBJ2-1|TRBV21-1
CASSAPSASPSYNEQFF
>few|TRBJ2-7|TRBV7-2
CASSNRASYEQYF
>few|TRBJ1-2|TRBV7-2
CASSSEQGYGYTF
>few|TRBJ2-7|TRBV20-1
CSGGLLYEQYF
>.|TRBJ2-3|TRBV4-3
CASSHHGGLAENTDTQYF
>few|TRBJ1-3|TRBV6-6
CATYRVSGNTIYF
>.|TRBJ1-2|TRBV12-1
CASSQDREYGYTF
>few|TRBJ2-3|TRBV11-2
CASSLGPDRTDTQYF
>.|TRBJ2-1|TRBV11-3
CASSHHSFGTSGSYDEQFF
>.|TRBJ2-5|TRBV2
CASKWEGETQYF
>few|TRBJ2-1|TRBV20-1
CSWDRNNEQFF
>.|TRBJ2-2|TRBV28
CASSLSHTGELFF
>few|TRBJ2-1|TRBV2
CASSTSGRAGNEQFF
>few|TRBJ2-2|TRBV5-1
CASSFQGPGELFF
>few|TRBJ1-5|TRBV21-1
CASTNHRYYSNQPQHF
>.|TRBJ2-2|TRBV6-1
CASSDRASVGSITGELFF
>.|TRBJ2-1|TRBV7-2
CASSLTLAGSKGREQFF
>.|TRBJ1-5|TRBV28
CASSLIASTPTGTQHF
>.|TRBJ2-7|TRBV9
CASSVSSGPYEQYF
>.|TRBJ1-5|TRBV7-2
CASSLAPNQPQHF
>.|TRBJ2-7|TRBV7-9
CASRKSGSYEGQYF
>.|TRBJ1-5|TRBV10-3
CAISGVLDQPQHF
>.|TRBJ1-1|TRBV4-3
CASSPHGAGVVLEAFF
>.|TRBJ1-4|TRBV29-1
CSVLIRTPNEKLFF
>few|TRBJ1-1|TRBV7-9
CASGPYGQNTEAFF
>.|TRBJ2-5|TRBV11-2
CASSFSVQETQYF
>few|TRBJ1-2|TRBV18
CASVPGGLDGYTF
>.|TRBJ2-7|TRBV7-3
CASSVSDGPYEQYF
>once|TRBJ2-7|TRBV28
CASSLPAAFSYEQYF
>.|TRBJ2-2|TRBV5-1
CASARGGPKANTGELFF
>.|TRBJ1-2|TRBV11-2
CASSVGSPTHRGMYYGYTF
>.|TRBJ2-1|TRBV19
CASSISGGSYNEQFF
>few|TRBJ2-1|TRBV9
CASSVLAGGRWNEQFF
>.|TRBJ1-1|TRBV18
CASSPLQGADTEAFF
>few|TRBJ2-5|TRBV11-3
CASSPSTGSEETQYF
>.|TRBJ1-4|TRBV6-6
CASRTGNEKLFF
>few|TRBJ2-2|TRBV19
CASTPGLALRAGELFF
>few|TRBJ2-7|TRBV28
CASSPAGVGYEQYF
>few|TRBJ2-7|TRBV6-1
CASSGTGYEQYF
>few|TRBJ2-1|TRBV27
CASRVGSGRHEQFF
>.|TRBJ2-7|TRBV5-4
CASSFGPGTSGSPYEQYF